The clone carrying this T cell receptor (beta chain) was recorded a few times. The data stem from a study of blood T cell repertoires in COVID-19. Germline loops: CDR1 SNHLY, CDR2 FYNNEI. The CDR3 runs to 14 residues. J was trimmed by 6 bases and V by 3 bases; bases with no gene match: 3. The protocol was immunoSEQ multiplex PCR, while the TCRdb copy is restricted to in-frame clones and leaves out a portion. The data contain about 300,000 clones, about nine tenths of them singletons. The specimen was PBMCs or T cells enriched from blood (not recorded which). The sequence was collected from a man aged 25-45 years who had recovered from COVID-19. The V and J genes are TRBV2 and TRBJ2-1, with 9 bases lining up with TRBD2. The CDR3 nucleotides read TGTGCCAGCAGTGAGCCTAGCGGGGTCAATGAGCAGTTCTTC. Amino acid sequence: CASSEPSGVNEQFF.